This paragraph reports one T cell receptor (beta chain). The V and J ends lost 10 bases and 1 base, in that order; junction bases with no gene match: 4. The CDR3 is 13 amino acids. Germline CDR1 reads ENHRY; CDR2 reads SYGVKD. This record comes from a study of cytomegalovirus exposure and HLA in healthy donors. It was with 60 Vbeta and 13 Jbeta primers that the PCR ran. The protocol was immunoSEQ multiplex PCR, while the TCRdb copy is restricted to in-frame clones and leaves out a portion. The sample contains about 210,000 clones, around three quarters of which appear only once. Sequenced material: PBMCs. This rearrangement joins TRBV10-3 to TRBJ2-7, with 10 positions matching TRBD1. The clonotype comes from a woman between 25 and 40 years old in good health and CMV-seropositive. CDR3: CATGTGESYEQYF. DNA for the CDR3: TGTGCCACCGGGACAGGGGAGTCCTACGAGCAGTACTTC.